This T cell receptor (beta chain) was recorded in a study of blood T cell repertoires in COVID-19. Background on the study: Samples representing acute and convalescent COVID-19 were sourced from the United States, Italy and Spain.

The CDR3 is 15 amino acids. The germline V gene encodes CDR1 SNHLY and CDR2 FYNNEI. J gave up 5 bases and V 4 bases, and 5 bases lay outside the gene matches. Sequencing used immunoSEQ multiplex PCR; TCRdb keeps in-frame clones, though not all of them. The data contain about 310,000 clones, about 90% of them singletons. The source material was PBMCs or T cells enriched from blood (not recorded which). This TCR derives from a woman in her thirties who had recovered from COVID-19. This chain uses TRBV2 with TRBJ2-2; 9 bases fit TRBD1. CDR3 nucleotide sequence: TGTGCCAGCAGTGGACAGGGGGGACCGACCGGGGAGCTGTTTTTT. Translation gives CASSGQGGPTGELFF.